This T cell receptor (beta chain) was identified during a study of blood T cell repertoires in COVID-19. On the study more broadly: The United States, Italy and Spain provided the acute and convalescent COVID-19 samples. PBMCs, B-cell-depleted T cells, or T cells were the source of the cDNA or gDNA that made up the material.

Source study methods: Nucleated cell number was recorded as an estimate derived from reference gene primer amplification. Some clones are missing from TCRdb's copy, which holds only in-frame ones; the method was immunoSEQ multiplex PCR. V and J calls and clone size come straight from that table; D and trimming were deduced from the DNA. The sample lists a few hundred thousand clones, 75% to 90% seen once, with 3.5% to 5% in the top ten. The V gene end was trimmed by 5 bases and the J gene end by 6 bases; junction bases not matched to a gene: 10. In germline, CDR1 is LNHNV, CDR2 YYDKDF (reference sequence). The CDR3 has 15 residues.

The V gene is TRBV15, the J gene TRBJ1-1; 9 bases are shared with TRBD1. The source of this sequence is a woman aged 40 to 55 who had recovered from COVID-19. The sample was peripheral blood. The CDR3 loop is CATSAPGQGKAEAFF. The CDR3 DNA follows: TGTGCCACCAGCGCACCGGGACAGGGAAAGGCTGAAGCTTTCTTT.